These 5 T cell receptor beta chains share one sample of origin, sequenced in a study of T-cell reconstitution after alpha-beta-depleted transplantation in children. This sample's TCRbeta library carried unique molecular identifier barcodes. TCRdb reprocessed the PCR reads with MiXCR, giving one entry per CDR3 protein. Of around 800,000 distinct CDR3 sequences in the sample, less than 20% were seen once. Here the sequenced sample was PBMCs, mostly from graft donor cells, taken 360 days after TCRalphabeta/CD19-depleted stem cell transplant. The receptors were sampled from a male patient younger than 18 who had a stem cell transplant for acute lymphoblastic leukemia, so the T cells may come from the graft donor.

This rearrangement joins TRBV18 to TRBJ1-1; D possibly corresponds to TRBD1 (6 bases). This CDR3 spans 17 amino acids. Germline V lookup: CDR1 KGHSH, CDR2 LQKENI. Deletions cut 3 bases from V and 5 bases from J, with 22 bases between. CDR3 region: CASSPLTGGARRTEAFF. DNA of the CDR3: TGTGCCAGCTCACCGTTAACCGGGGGCGCGAGAAGGACTGAAGCTTTCTTT.

CDR3: CASSDKGAGVDTQYF. The CDR3 DNA reads as TGTGCCAGCAGTGACAAGGGGGCGGGAGTGGATACGCAGTATTTT. The rearrangement links TRBV6-4 to TRBJ2-3; D assignment may be TRBD1 or TRBD2 (7 bases each). The V end was cut by 2 bases, the J end by 6 bases, with 15 bases between. From germline, CDR1 is MRHNA and CDR2 SNTAGT. The length of the CDR3 is 15 residues.

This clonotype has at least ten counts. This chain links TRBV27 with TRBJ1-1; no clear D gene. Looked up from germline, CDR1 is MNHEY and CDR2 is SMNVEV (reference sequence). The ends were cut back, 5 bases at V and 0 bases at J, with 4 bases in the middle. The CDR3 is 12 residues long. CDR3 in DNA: TGTGCCAGCAGTGCCATGAACACTGAAGCTTTCTTT. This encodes CASSAMNTEAFF.

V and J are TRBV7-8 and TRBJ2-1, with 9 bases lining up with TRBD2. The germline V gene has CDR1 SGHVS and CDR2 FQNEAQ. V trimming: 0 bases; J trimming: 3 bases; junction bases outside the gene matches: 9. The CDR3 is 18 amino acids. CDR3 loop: CASSLAPRVAGVYNEQFF. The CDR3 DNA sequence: TGTGCCAGCAGCTTAGCCCCTCGAGTAGCGGGGGTCTACAATGAGCAGTTCTTC.

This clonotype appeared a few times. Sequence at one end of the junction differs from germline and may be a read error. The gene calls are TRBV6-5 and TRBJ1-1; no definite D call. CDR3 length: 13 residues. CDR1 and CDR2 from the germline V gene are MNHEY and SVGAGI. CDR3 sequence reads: CASSYLVNTEAFF. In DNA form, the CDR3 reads TGTGCCAGCAGCTACTTGGTGAACACTGAAGCTTTCTTT.